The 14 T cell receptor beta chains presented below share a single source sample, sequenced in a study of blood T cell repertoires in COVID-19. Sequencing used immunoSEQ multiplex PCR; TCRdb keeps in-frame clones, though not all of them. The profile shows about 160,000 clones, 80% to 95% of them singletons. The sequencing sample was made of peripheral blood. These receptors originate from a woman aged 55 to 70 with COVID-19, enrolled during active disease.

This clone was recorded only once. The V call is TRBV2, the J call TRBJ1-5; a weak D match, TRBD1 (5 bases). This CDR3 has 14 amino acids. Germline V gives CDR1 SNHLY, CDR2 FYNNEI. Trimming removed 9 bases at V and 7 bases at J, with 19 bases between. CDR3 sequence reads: CASDGGVDGQPQHF. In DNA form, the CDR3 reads TGTGCCAGTGATGGGGGGGTTGATGGCCAGCCCCAGCATTTT.

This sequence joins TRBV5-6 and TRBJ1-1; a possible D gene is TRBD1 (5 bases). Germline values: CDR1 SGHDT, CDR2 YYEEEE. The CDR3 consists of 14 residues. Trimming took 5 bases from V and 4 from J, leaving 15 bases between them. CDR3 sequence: CASRLTGGSTEAFF. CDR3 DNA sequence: TGTGCCAGCAGATTGACGGGGGGAAGCACTGAAGCTTTCTTT.

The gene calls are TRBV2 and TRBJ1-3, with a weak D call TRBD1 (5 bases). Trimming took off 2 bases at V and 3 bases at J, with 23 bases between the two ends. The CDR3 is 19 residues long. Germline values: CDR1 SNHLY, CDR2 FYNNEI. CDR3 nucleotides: TGTGCCAGCAGTGAAAGTAGGGAGACGGGACTCAAGATTGGAAACACCATATATTTT. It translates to CASSESRETGLKIGNTIYF.

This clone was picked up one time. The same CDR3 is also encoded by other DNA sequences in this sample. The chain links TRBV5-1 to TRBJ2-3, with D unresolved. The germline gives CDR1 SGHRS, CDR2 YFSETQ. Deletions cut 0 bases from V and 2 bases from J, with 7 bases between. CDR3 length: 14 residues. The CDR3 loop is CASSLGLSTDTQYF. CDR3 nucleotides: TGCGCCAGCAGCTTGGGACTTTCCACAGATACGCAGTATTTT.

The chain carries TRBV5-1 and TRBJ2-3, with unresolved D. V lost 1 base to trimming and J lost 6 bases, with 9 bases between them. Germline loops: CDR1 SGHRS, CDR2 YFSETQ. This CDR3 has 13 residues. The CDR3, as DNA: TGCGCCAGCAGCTTGTCTGAGGTCGATACGCAGTATTTT. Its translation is CASSLSEVDTQYF.

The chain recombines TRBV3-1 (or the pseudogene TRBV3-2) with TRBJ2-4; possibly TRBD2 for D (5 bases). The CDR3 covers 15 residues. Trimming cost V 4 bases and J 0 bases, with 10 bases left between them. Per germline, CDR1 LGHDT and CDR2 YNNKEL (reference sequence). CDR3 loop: CASSPGLIAKNIQYF. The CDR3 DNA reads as TGTGCCAGCAGCCCCGGACTCATAGCCAAAAACATTCAGTACTTC.

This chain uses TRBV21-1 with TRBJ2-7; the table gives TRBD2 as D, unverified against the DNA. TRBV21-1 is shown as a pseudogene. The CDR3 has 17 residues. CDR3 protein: CASSDWTNGHGSYEQYF. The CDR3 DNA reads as TGTGCCAGCAGCGATTGGACTAACGGACACGGTTCCTACGAGCAGTACTTC.

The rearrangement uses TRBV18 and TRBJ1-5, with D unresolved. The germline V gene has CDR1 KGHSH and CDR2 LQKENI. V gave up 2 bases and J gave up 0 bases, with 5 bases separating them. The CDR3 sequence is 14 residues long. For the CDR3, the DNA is TGTGCCAGCTCACCAGAGAATAGCAATCAGCCCCAGCATTTT. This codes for CASSPENSNQPQHF.

The CDR3 reads CASSQDPSGWGYGYTF. The DNA of the CDR3 is TGTGCCAGCAGCCAAGATCCATCAGGGTGGGGATATGGCTACACCTTC. The gene calls are TRBV14 and TRBJ1-2; the D gene is possibly TRBD1 (5 bases). Looked up from germline, CDR1 is SGHDN and CDR2 is FVKESK. Trimming pared 0 bases from V and 5 bases from J, leaving 16 bases between. The CDR3 runs 16 residues.

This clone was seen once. For the CDR3, the DNA is TGTGCCAGCAGCCAAGATAGCGGACCCCCGGGGACAGATACGCAGTATTTT. Translation gives CASSQDSGPPGTDTQYF. The rearrangement links TRBV4-2 to TRBJ2-3; tentative D call: TRBD2 (6 bases). Germline V CDR1 and CDR2: LGHNA, YNFKEQ. V gave up 0 bases and J gave up 3 bases, with 16 bases separating them. This CDR3 comprises 17 residues.

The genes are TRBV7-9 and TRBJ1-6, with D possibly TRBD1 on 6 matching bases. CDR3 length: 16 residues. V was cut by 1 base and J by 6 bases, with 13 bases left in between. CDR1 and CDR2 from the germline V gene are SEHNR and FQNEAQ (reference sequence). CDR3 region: CASSLGAGDGNSPLHF. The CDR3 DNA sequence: TGTGCCAGCAGCTTAGGGGCAGGGGATGGTAATTCACCCCTCCACTTT.

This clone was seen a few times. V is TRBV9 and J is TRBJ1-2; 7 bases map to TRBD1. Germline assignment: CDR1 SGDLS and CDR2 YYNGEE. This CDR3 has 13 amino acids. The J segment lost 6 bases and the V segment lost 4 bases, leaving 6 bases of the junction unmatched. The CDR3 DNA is TGTGCCAGCAGCCCACCACAGGGGAATGGCTACACCTTC. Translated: CASSPPQGNGYTF.

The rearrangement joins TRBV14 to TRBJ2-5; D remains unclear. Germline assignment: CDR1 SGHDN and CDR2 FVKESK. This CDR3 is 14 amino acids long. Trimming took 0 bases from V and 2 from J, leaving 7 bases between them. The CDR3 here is CASSQDTVQETQYF. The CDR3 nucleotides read TGTGCCAGCAGCCAAGATACGGTGCAAGAGACCCAGTACTTC.

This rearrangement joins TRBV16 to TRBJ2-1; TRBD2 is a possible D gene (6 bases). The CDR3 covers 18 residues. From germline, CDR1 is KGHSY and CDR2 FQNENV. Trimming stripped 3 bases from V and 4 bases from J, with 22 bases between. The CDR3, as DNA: TGTGCCAGCAGCCAGTCGGACGCTTTCGGGGGATTTTACAATGAGCAGTTCTTC. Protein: CASSQSDAFGGFYNEQFF.